This T cell receptor beta chain was captured by sequencing in a study of T cells in Graves' hyperthyroidism and ophthalmopathy. This clonotype was seen at least ten times. Amplified TCR beta CDR3 regions came from RNA transcripts. Carried out on the TCR CDR3, a first-round RT-PCR used the HTBI primer set. TCRdb re-called the multiplex PCR reads through MiXCR, storing one row per CDR3 protein. Of roughly 740,000 distinct CDR3 sequences in the sample, around 15% were seen once. The trim removed 6 bases at V and 5 bases at J, leaving 4 bases unmatched. There are 14 residues in the CDR3. Stable Graves' hyperthyroidism meant no ophthalmopathy progression within 18 months. Criteria for exclusion of patients were uncontrolled infection, other autoimmune disease, pregnancy or lactation. Diagnoses rested on clinical symptoms, serum thyroxine and TRAb, thyroid ultrasound and orbital computed tomography.

The chain joins TRBV12-3 or TRBV12-4 to TRBJ2-7; 13 nucleotides agree with TRBD2. This sequence originates from a man aged 18 to 30 with Graves' hyperthyroidism. The sample was blood. CDR3 sequence: CASSPGLAGNEQYF. CDR3 DNA: TGTGCCAGCAGCCCGGGACTAGCGGGAAACGAGCAGTACTTC.